The T cell receptor beta chain described here comes from a study of blood T cell repertoires in COVID-19. V lost 1 base, J lost 5 bases, and 14 bases lay in between. From germline, CDR1 is LGHDT and CDR2 YNNKEL (reference sequence). This CDR3 comprises 15 residues. The table came from immunoSEQ multiplex PCR; TCRdb's copy has only in-frame clones and leaves some out. The sample shows roughly 200,000 clones, 89% of them seen only once. This chain joins TRBV3-1 (or the pseudogene TRBV3-2) and TRBJ2-5, with D maybe TRBD2 (5 bases). The sequence came from a woman between 35 and 50 years old with acute COVID-19. The sequenced material came from PBMCs or T cells enriched from blood (not recorded which). The CDR3 bases are TGTGCCAGCAGCCAAGGGACTCAGGTTCAGGAGACCCAGTACTTC. Translation: CASSQGTQVQETQYF.